Presented here are 28 T cell receptor beta chains from one specimen sequenced in a study of beta chain features in type 1 diabetes. Isolated RNA was reverse transcribed in full, so expressed TCRB transcripts were sequenced. Sequenced by immunoSEQ multiplex PCR; TCRdb stores in-frame clones only, minus some. The repertoire has a few hundred thousand clones, over 25% of them found once; the top ten carry 0.065%. The sample consisted of naive CD4+ T cells from blood. Source of these receptors: a man between 18 and 29 years old in good health.

The chain combines TRBV30 with TRBJ2-1; 8 positions agree with TRBD2. The V gene end was trimmed by 4 bases and the J gene end by 2 bases; junction bases not matched to a gene: 10. Germline loops: CDR1 GTSNPN, CDR2 SVGIG (reference sequence). The CDR3 extends over 16 amino acids. The CDR3 is CAWKFGAGDAYNEQFF. CDR3 DNA: TGTGCCTGGAAGTTCGGAGCGGGAGACGCCTACAATGAGCAGTTCTTC.

This clone turned up a few times. The V gene is TRBV7-9, the J gene TRBJ2-1, with D maybe TRBD2 (7 bases). CDR1 is SEHNR, CDR2 FQNEAQ, per germline (reference sequence). The CDR3 sequence is 15 residues long. The V end lost 7 bases, the J end lost 7 bases, and 20 bases lay between the germline ends. The CDR3 loop reads CASTSGGARWNEQFF. The CDR3 nucleotides read TGTGCCAGCACCTCTGGGGGGGCGCGCTGGAATGAGCAGTTCTTC.

Details on this clone: Other DNA sequences in this sample translate to the same CDR3. The genes are TRBV5-1 and TRBJ2-1; D not certain. Trimming pared 0 bases from V and 0 bases from J, leaving 7 bases between. This CDR3 spans 15 amino acids. Germline V gene data show CDR1 as SGHRS and CDR2 as YFSETQ. The CDR3 DNA sequence: TGCGCCAGCAGCTTGGCATCGAGCTCCTACAATGAGCAGTTCTTC. This encodes CASSLASSSYNEQFF.

The chain has TRBV14 and TRBJ2-1; D tentatively fits TRBD1 or TRBD2 (7 bases each). CDR1 SGHDN and CDR2 FVKESK come from the germline V gene. CDR3 length: 20 residues. V shed 1 base and J shed 5 bases, with 27 bases lying between them. CDR3 DNA: TGTGCCAGCAGCCAAGGGATACCAGGGGGTTTCGGACTAGGGCACAATGAGCAGTTCTTC. As protein: CASSQGIPGGFGLGHNEQFF. Together with reference TRBV14 and TRBJ2-1, the CDR3 gives the full variable domain: EAGVTQFPSHSVIEKGQTVTLRCDPISGHDNLYWYRRVMGKEIKFLLHFVKESKQDESGMPNNRFLAERTGGTYSTLKVQPAELEDSGVYFCASSQGIPGGFGLGHNEQFFGPGTRLTVL.

This clone appeared a few times. The chain is built from TRBV7-9 and TRBJ1-4; 8 bases agree with TRBD1. This CDR3 comprises 14 residues. Germline V gives CDR1 SEHNR, CDR2 FQNEAQ (reference sequence). V was clipped by 4 bases and J by 7 bases; unmatched bases: 5. DNA of the CDR3: TGTGCCAGCAGCTCCAGGGGGCTGCGTGAAAAACTGTTTTTT. Its translation: CASSSRGLREKLFF.

The chain joins TRBV30 to TRBJ2-5, with TRBD1 identical over 8 bases. This CDR3 is 13 amino acids long. Trimming cost V 5 bases and J 2 bases; bases outside gene matches: 4. Germline-derived CDR1 and CDR2 are GTSNPN and SVGIG (reference sequence). CDR3 bases: TGTGCCTGGGGGACAGGTTTACAAGAGACCCAGTACTTC. It is translated as CAWGTGLQETQYF.

The chain links TRBV5-1 to TRBJ2-5, with TRBD1 identical over 7 bases. The CDR3 contains 13 residues. V was pared by 4 bases and J by 7 bases, with 7 bases of the junction left unmatched. Germline CDR1 reads SGHRS; CDR2 reads YFSETQ. The CDR3 sequence is CASSPTGEGTQYF. The CDR3 DNA follows: TGCGCCAGCAGCCCTACAGGGGAAGGGACCCAGTACTTC. The full variable domain, in which reference TRBV5-1 and TRBJ2-5 provide the parts outside the CDR3, is KAGVTQTPRYLIKTRGQQVTLSCSPISGHRSVSWYQQTPGQGLQFLFEYFSETQRNKGNFPGRFSGRQFSNSRSEMNVSTLELGDSALYLCASSPTGEGTQYFGPGTRLLVL.

The chain recombines TRBV5-1 with TRBJ2-7; the D gene is possibly TRBD1 (5 bases). The CDR3 is 14 residues long. The germline CDR1 and CDR2 sequences are SGHRS and YFSETQ. The V end lost 2 bases, the J end lost 2 bases, and 11 bases lay between the germline ends. The CDR3 spells CASSFQGSPYEQYF. DNA for the CDR3: TGCGCCAGCAGCTTCCAGGGTTCACCCTACGAGCAGTACTTC.

This clone showed up just a few times. Other DNA sequences from this sample encode an identical CDR3 as well. The V and J genes are TRBV29-1 and TRBJ2-1; D is ambiguous. The CDR3 loop spans 11 amino acids. From germline, CDR1 is SQVTM and CDR2 ANQGSEA. V lost 4 bases to trimming and J lost 3 bases, with 4 bases between them. This chain's CDR3 is CSVAGYNEQFF. In DNA form, the CDR3 reads TGCAGCGTTGCCGGCTACAATGAGCAGTTCTTC.

The table lists this clone with a count of one. V is TRBV2 and J is TRBJ1-5, with TRBD1 matching over 9 bases. In germline, CDR1 is SNHLY, CDR2 FYNNEI. CDR3 size: 13 residues. The V and J ends lost 4 bases and 9 bases, in that order; junction bases with no gene match: 4. The CDR3 sequence is CASSVQGAGPQHF. The CDR3 DNA follows: TGTGCCAGCAGTGTACAGGGGGCCGGGCCCCAGCATTTT.

Turning to this clone: Other DNA sequences in this sample translate to the same CDR3. The chain employs TRBV9 and TRBJ2-2, with D unresolved. The CDR3 has 12 amino acids. V lost 3 bases, J lost 0 bases, and 0 bases lay in between. CDR1 is SGDLS, CDR2 YYNGEE, per germline. The CDR3 nucleotides read TGTGCCAGCAGCGCGAACACCGGGGAGCTGTTTTTT. This gives the protein CASSANTGELFF.

This clone was counted a few times. The V and J genes are TRBV19 and TRBJ1-1, with 9 bases that match TRBD1. The trim removed 4 bases at V and 7 bases at J, leaving 4 bases unmatched. CDR3 size: 13 residues. Germline V gives CDR1 LNHDA, CDR2 SQIVND (reference sequence). The CDR3 reads CASSRTGEREAFF. CDR3 nucleotides: TGTGCCAGTAGTAGGACAGGGGAGCGTGAAGCTTTCTTT.

The rearrangement links TRBV7-9 to TRBJ2-1; D may match TRBD1 or TRBD2 (6 bases each). The CDR3 length is 19 residues. CDR1 and CDR2 from the germline V gene are SEHNR and FQNEAQ (reference sequence). V was trimmed by 5 bases and J by 0 bases, leaving 23 bases between them. CDR3 coding DNA: TGTGCCAGCAGCCCCACCTACATCGCCGGGGGCATCTCCTACAATGAGCAGTTCTTC. It encodes CASSPTYIAGGISYNEQFF.

This clone was observed a few times. The gene calls are TRBV4-2 and TRBJ1-3, with D perhaps matching TRBD1 (5 bases). Germline lookup yields CDR1 LGHNA and CDR2 YNFKEQ. The ends were cut back, 0 bases at V and 0 bases at J, with 12 bases in the middle. The CDR3 is 17 amino acids. The CDR3 loop is CASSQDPAGSSGNTIYF. The CDR3 DNA follows: TGTGCCAGCAGCCAAGATCCGGCAGGGAGCTCTGGAAACACCATATATTTT.

The rearrangement links TRBV25-1 to TRBJ1-1; D unresolved. Trimming cost V 4 bases and J 3 bases, with 3 bases left between them. Germline CDR1 MGHDK, CDR2 SYGVNS. This CDR3 has 11 amino acids. The CDR3 DNA is TGTGCCAGCAGTGGTTACACTGAAGCTTTCTTT. Protein product: CASSGYTEAFF. The whole variable domain, remainder taken from reference TRBV25-1 and TRBJ1-1, is EADIYQTPRYLVIGTGKKITLECSQTMGHDKMYWYQQDPGMELHLIHYSYGVNSTEKGDLSSESTVSRIRTEHFPLTLESARPSHTSQYLCASSGYTEAFFGQGTRLTVV.

This clone was seen only a few times. CDR3 protein: CASSPNSDEQFF. CDR3 nucleotide sequence: TGTGCCAGCAGCCCTAATAGCGATGAGCAGTTCTTC. J is TRBJ2-1 and V is TRBV7-9, with a weak D call TRBD2 (5 bases). The CDR3 covers 12 residues. Per the germline V gene, CDR1 is SEHNR and CDR2 is FQNEAQ (reference sequence). V shed 5 bases and J shed 8 bases, with 10 bases lying between them.

The chain joins TRBV28 to TRBJ2-3, with TRBD2 identical over 9 bases. The CDR3 is 14 residues long. Germline CDR1 and CDR2: MDHEN and SYDVKM. V shed 11 bases and J 5 bases; nucleotides not matched to a gene: 11. The CDR3 coding sequence is TGTGCCGGGGCGGAGGCGGGAGGGATAGATACGCAGTATTTT. Protein: CAGAEAGGIDTQYF.

The chain carries TRBV5-1 and TRBJ2-1, with D perhaps TRBD2 (5 bases). This CDR3 comprises 14 residues. Trimming removed 0 bases from V and 6 bases from J, with 10 bases in between. Germline values: CDR1 SGHRS, CDR2 YFSETQ. This chain's CDR3 is CASSLALAPNEQFF. CDR3 DNA sequence: TGCGCCAGCAGCTTGGCCCTAGCTCCCAATGAGCAGTTCTTC.

This clone occurred a few times. The rearrangement links TRBV6-4 to TRBJ2-1, with a tentative D call TRBD2 (5 bases). CDR3 length: 12 amino acids. Germline-derived CDR1 and CDR2 are MRHNA and SNTAGT. Trimming removed 9 bases from V and 7 bases from J, with 13 bases in between. The CDR3: CARDSGLNEQFF. Written as DNA, the CDR3 is TGTGCCAGAGATTCGGGGTTAAATGAGCAGTTCTTC.

J is TRBJ2-1 and V is TRBV7-2, with TRBD2 identical over 11 bases. Germline-derived CDR1 and CDR2 are SGHTA and FQGNSA. CDR3 length: 16 residues. The V gene end was trimmed by 2 bases and the J gene end by 9 bases; junction bases not matched to a gene: 9. DNA for the CDR3: TGTGCCAGCAGCTTATGGAAGCGGCTAGCGGGAGGTGAGCAGTTCTTC. Encoded protein: CASSLWKRLAGGEQFF.

Only one count was recorded for this clone. This chain links TRBV9 with TRBJ2-2; D gene ambiguous. This CDR3 spans 15 amino acids. V lost 0 bases, J lost 4 bases, and 10 bases lay in between. Germline V gives CDR1 SGDLS, CDR2 YYNGEE. The CDR3 coding sequence is TGTGCCAGCAGCGTAGCAGGTCCGGGCACCGGGGAGCTGTTTTTT. Translation: CASSVAGPGTGELFF.

The chain joins TRBV7-3 to TRBJ2-1; D gene uncertain. Trimming pared 1 base from V and 2 bases from J, leaving 9 bases between. CDR3 size: 15 residues. CDR1 SGHTA and CDR2 FQGTGA come from the germline V gene. CDR3 amino acids: CASSLIVGTYNEQFF. The CDR3 nucleotides read TGTGCCAGCAGCTTAATTGTGGGAACCTACAATGAGCAGTTCTTC.

This clone came up a few times. The gene calls are TRBV14 and TRBJ2-1; D not resolved. The CDR3 loop spans 17 amino acids. V was clipped by 4 bases and J by 3 bases, with 19 bases between them. Germline V gene lookup returns CDR1 SGHDN and CDR2 FVKESK. The CDR3, as DNA: TGTGCCAGCAGCCCACCGTCGACCCTGGCCTTCTACAATGAGCAGTTCTTC. Amino acids: CASSPPSTLAFYNEQFF.

This clone appeared a few times. The chain employs TRBV30 and TRBJ1-2; no firm D call. Germline CDR1 is GTSNPN and CDR2 is SVGIG (reference sequence). V lost 3 bases to trimming and J lost 0 bases, with 5 bases between them. The CDR3 sequence is 12 residues long. DNA of the CDR3: TGTGCCTGGAGCGGGGCTAACTATGGCTACACCTTC. This encodes CAWSGANYGYTF. The variable domain in full, with the rest retrieved from reference TRBV30 and TRBJ1-2, is SQTIHQWPATLVQPVGSPLSLECTVEGTSNPNLYWYRQAAGRGLQLLFYSVGIGQISSEVPQNLSASRPQDRQFILSSKKLLLSDSGFYLCAWSGANYGYTFGSGTRLTVV.

This clone was picked up a small number of times. The V gene is TRBV29-1, the J gene TRBJ1-3, with TRBD1 matching 9 bases. Germline CDR1 reads SQVTM; CDR2 reads ANQGSEA. The length of the CDR3 is 13 residues. Trimming at V came to 6 bases and at J to 4 bases, leaving 4 bases not matched to a gene. CDR3 sequence (DNA): TGCAGCGTATTCACAGGGGGCGGAAACACCATATATTTT. It codes for CSVFTGGGNTIYF.

The rearrangement links TRBV4-2 to TRBJ2-1, with 10 bases that match TRBD2. The germline gives CDR1 LGHNA, CDR2 YNFKEQ. CDR3 size: 15 residues. J gave up 7 bases and V 0 bases, and 3 bases lay outside the gene matches. CDR3 protein: CASSQEGLAQNEQFF. CDR3 sequence (DNA): TGTGCCAGCAGCCAAGAGGGACTAGCGCAGAATGAGCAGTTCTTC.

In its sample, this clone was seen a few times. The chain couples TRBV6-5 to TRBJ2-1, with D tentatively TRBD1 or TRBD2 (5 bases each). The CDR3 loop spans 15 amino acids. Looked up from germline, CDR1 is MNHEY and CDR2 is SVGAGI. Trimming removed 2 bases at V and 5 bases at J, with 13 bases between. The CDR3 DNA reads as TGTGCCAGCAGTTACAGTTTCGGGACCCACAATGAGCAGTTCTTC. It yields the protein CASSYSFGTHNEQFF.

CDR3 in DNA: TGTGCCAGCAGCCGAGGACTAGCCGGTCAACGGGCTTACAATGAGCAGTTCTTC. Amino acid sequence: CASSRGLAGQRAYNEQFF. The chain links TRBV11-1 to TRBJ2-1; 8 bases fit TRBD2. The junction had 16 bases not matched to a gene; V was cut back by 5 bases and J by 4 bases. The CDR3 is 18 amino acids. Germline lookup yields CDR1 SGHAT and CDR2 FQDESV (reference sequence).